The 14 T cell receptor beta chains below all came from one sample that was sequenced in a study of blood T cell repertoires in COVID-19. The data were produced by immunoSEQ multiplex PCR, yet TCRdb's version contains in-frame clones alone and is incomplete. This sample has roughly 90,000 clones, with roughly 84% found just once. The sequencing sample was made of peripheral blood. Receptors originate from a human donor in a cohort sampled during active COVID-19.

The rearrangement uses TRBV18 and TRBJ2-3, with 9 bases identical to TRBD1. Germline V CDR1 and CDR2: KGHSH, LQKENI. J lost 1 base, V lost 3 bases, and 5 bases had no gene match. The CDR3 contains 16 residues. CDR3 sequence reads: CASSPRDRVGTDTQYF. Here the CDR3 DNA reads TGTGCCAGCTCACCTAGGGACAGGGTGGGCACAGATACGCAGTATTTT.

The chain couples TRBV24-1 to TRBJ2-3; possibly TRBD2 for D (5 bases). The germline CDR1 and CDR2 sequences are KGHDR and SFDVKD. The CDR3 runs 17 residues. Deletions cut 5 bases from V and 1 base from J, with 18 bases between. CDR3 sequence (DNA): TGTGCCACCAGTGCGCGCGGGCGGCGCCAAGGCACAGATACGCAGTATTTT. Translating it yields CATSARGRRQGTDTQYF.

This chain links TRBV19 with TRBJ2-5; tentatively, D is TRBD1 (6 bases). Trimming removed 1 base from V and 1 base from J, with 13 bases in between. The germline V gene encodes CDR1 LNHDA and CDR2 SQIVND (reference sequence). This CDR3 has 16 amino acids. CDR3: CASSIVGPDSQETQYF. The CDR3 DNA reads TGTGCCAGTAGTATAGTGGGGCCGGACAGCCAAGAGACCCAGTACTTC.

The chain carries TRBV14 and TRBJ2-1; D not resolved. Germline V gene data show CDR1 as SGHDN and CDR2 as FVKESK. This CDR3 is built from 12 residues. The V gene lost 4 bases and the J gene lost 5 bases, with 6 bases spanning the gap. CDR3 region: CASSLLHNEQFF. The CDR3, as DNA: TGTGCCAGCAGCCTCCTACACAATGAGCAGTTCTTC. Using reference TRBV14 and TRBJ2-1 for the parts outside the CDR3, the full variable domain is EAGVTQFPSHSVIEKGQTVTLRCDPISGHDNLYWYRRVMGKEIKFLLHFVKESKQDESGMPNNRFLAERTGGTYSTLKVQPAELEDSGVYFCASSLLHNEQFFGPGTRLTVL.

The genes are TRBV7-8 and TRBJ2-3, with TRBD2 matching over 13 bases. V was clipped by 5 bases and J by 8 bases; unmatched bases: 7. The V gene's germline CDR1 is SGHVS and CDR2 FQNEAQ. This CDR3 is 15 amino acids long. CDR3 residues: CASSNYRLAGGTQYF. The CDR3 bases are TGTGCCAGCAGCAACTACCGACTAGCGGGGGGTACGCAGTATTTT.

The J gene is TRBJ1-1, the V gene TRBV19; TRBD1 might be the D (6 bases). Trimming left V 1 base short and J 7 bases short, with 22 bases between. The CDR3 totals 17 residues. Per germline, CDR1 LNHDA and CDR2 SQIVND (reference sequence). The chain's CDR3 is CASSIGANPGDLSEAFF. For the CDR3, the DNA is TGTGCCAGTAGTATAGGGGCCAATCCAGGGGATTTGAGTGAAGCTTTCTTT.

The chain has TRBV27 and TRBJ2-7, with TRBD1 matching over 7 bases. The CDR3 consists of 13 residues. Germline CDR1 reads MNHEY; CDR2 reads SMNVEV (reference sequence). Losses at the gene ends were 7 bases for V and 4 bases for J; bases not matched to a gene: 7. CDR3 in amino acids: CASTRAGGYEQYF. The CDR3 nucleotides read TGTGCCAGCACCAGGGCAGGGGGATACGAGCAGTACTTC.

The chain links TRBV10-3 to TRBJ2-5; no clear D gene. V lost 10 bases to trimming and J lost 5 bases, with 11 bases between them. The germline V gene encodes CDR1 ENHRY and CDR2 SYGVKD. CDR3 size: 11 residues. The CDR3: CATSPKETQYF. CDR3 sequence (DNA): TGTGCCACAAGCCCGAAGGAGACCCAGTACTTC.

The chain uses TRBV9 and TRBJ2-7, with 13 bases aligning to TRBD2. The CDR3 totals 16 residues. Germline V gene sequence: CDR1 SGDLS, CDR2 YYNGEE. The junction had 9 bases not matched to a gene; V was cut back by 4 bases and J by 5 bases. The CDR3 reads CASSTRTSGRTHEQYF. The CDR3 DNA is TGTGCCAGCAGCACCCGGACTAGCGGGAGAACCCACGAGCAGTACTTC.

This rearrangement joins TRBV9 to TRBJ2-1; D is possibly TRBD2 (6 bases). V lost 2 bases and J lost 1, with 10 bases in between. CDR1 and CDR2 from the germline V gene are SGDLS and YYNGEE. CDR3 length: 15 amino acids. DNA of the CDR3: TGTGCCAGCAGCGTGGCGGGGCTATCCTACAATGAGCAGTTCTTC. Its translation is CASSVAGLSYNEQFF.

The rearrangement joins TRBV7-9 to TRBJ2-1; D is unresolved. The CDR3 has 13 amino acids. Per the germline V gene, CDR1 is SEHNR and CDR2 is FQNEAQ (reference sequence). Trimming cost V 1 base and J 9 bases, with 10 bases left between them. DNA of the CDR3: TGTGCCAGCAGCTTAGAACTTATCGCTGAGCAGTTCTTC. Its protein product is CASSLELIAEQFF.

This chain joins TRBV18 and TRBJ2-5, with TRBD2 as a possible D gene (6 bases). Trimming took 3 bases from V and 5 from J, leaving 13 bases between them. CDR3 size: 14 residues. Germline CDR1 KGHSH, CDR2 LQKENI. CDR3 protein: CASSPFRDSETQYF. The DNA for the CDR3 is TGTGCCAGCTCACCCTTCCGGGACTCCGAGACCCAGTACTTC.

J is TRBJ1-1 and V is TRBV4-1; D is uncertain. This CDR3 comprises 21 residues. Trimming shortened V by 0 bases and J by 0 bases, and 26 bases separated the two germline ends. CDR1 is MGHRA and CDR2 is YSYEKL in the germline V gene. CDR3 sequence (DNA): TGCGCCAGCAGCCAAGATCGAGGAGGAACATCTGCGAGGAAGTTGAACACTGAAGCTTTCTTT. Its translation: CASSQDRGGTSARKLNTEAFF.

The rearrangement uses TRBV5-6 and TRBJ1-2; the D gene is possibly TRBD1 (5 bases). The germline gives CDR1 SGHDT, CDR2 YYEEEE. With 4 bases removed from V and 0 bases from J, the gap between germline ends came to 10 bases. This CDR3 contains 14 residues. Here the CDR3 DNA reads TGTGCCAGCAGCCAGGGCCTTTCTAACTATGGCTACACCTTC. Translating it yields CASSQGLSNYGYTF.